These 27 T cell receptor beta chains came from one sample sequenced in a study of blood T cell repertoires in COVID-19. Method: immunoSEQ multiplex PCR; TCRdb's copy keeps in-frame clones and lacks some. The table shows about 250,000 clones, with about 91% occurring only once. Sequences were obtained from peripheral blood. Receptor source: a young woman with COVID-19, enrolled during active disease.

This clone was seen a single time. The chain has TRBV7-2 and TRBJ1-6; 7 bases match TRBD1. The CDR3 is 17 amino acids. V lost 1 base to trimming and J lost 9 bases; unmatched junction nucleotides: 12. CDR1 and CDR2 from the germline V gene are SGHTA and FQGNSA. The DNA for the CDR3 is TGTGCCAGCAGCTTAGGAGCCCGGGACAGCGGCGCTTCACCCCTCCACTTT. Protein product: CASSLGARDSGASPLHF.

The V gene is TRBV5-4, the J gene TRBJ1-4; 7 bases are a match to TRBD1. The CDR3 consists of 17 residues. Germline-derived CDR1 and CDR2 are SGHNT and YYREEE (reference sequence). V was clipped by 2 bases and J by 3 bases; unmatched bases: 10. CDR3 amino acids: CASSFKRQGRANEKLFF. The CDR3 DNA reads TGTGCCAGCAGCTTCAAACGACAGGGCCGCGCTAATGAAAAACTGTTTTTT.

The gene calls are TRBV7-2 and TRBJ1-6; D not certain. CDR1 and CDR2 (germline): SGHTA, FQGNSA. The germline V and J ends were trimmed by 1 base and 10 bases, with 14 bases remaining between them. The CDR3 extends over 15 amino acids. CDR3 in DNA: TGTGCCAGCAGCTTAGAGGGTCTCAGCGGGTCACCCCTCCACTTT. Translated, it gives CASSLEGLSGSPLHF.

CDR3 nucleotides: TGTGCCAGCTCCGGACAGGGACCTTACGAGCAGTACTTC. It specifies CASSGQGPYEQYF. The chain uses TRBV5-4 and TRBJ2-7, with 8 nucleotides matching TRBD1. Per germline, CDR1 SGHNT and CDR2 YYREEE (reference sequence). Trimming cost V 7 bases and J 4 bases; bases outside gene matches: 7. The CDR3 is 13 amino acids.

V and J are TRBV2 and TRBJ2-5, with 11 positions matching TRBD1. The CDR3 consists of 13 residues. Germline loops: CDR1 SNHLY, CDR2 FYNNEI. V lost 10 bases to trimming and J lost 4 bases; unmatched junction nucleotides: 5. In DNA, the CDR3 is TGTGCCACCTTGGGGACAGGGGGAGAGACCCAGTACTTC. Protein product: CATLGTGGETQYF.

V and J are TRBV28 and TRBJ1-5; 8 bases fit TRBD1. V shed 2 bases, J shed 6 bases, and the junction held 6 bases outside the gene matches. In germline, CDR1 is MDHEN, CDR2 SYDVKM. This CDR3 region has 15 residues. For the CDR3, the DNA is TGTGCCAGCAGTTTACCCCCGGACAGGGCTCAGCCCCAGCATTTT. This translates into CASSLPPDRAQPQHF.

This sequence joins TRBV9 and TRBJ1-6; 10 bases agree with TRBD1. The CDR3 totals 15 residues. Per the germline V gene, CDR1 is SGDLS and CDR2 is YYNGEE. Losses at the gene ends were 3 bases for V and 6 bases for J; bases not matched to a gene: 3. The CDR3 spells CASSGRQGANSPLHF. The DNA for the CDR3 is TGTGCCAGCAGCGGAAGACAGGGGGCTAATTCACCCCTCCACTTT.

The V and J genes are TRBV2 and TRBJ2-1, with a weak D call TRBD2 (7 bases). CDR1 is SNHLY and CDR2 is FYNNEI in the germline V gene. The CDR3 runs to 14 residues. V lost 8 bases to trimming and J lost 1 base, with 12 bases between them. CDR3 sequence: CASGGAGSYNEQFF. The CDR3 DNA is TGTGCCAGCGGGGGGGCAGGGTCCTACAATGAGCAGTTCTTC. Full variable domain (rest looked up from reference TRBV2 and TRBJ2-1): EPEVTQTPSHQVTQMGQEVILRCVPISNHLYFYWYRQILGQKVEFLVSFYNNEISEKSEIFDDQFSVERPDGSNFTLKIRSTKLEDSAMYFCASGGAGSYNEQFFGPGTRLTVL.

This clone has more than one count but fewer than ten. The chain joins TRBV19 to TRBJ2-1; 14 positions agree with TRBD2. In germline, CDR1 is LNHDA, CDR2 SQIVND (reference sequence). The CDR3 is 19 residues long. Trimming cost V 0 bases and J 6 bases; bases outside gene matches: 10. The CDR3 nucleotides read TGTGCCAGTAGTATAGAGCCCGGGACTAGCGGGGGAATTCTCAATGAGCAGTTCTTC. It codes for CASSIEPGTSGGILNEQFF.

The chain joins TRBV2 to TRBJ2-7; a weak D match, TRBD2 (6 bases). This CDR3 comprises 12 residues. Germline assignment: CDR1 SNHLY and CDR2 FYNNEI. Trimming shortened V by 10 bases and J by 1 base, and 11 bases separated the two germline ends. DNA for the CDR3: TGTGCCATCAAGGCGGGGTCCTACGAGCAGTACGTC. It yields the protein CAIKAGSYEQYV.

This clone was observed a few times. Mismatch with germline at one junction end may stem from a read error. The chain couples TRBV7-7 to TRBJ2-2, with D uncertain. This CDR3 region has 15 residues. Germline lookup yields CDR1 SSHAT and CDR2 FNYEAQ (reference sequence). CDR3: CASSSASSNAGELFF. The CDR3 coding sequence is TGTGCTAGCAGCTCCGCCTCCAGTAACGCCGGGGAGCTGTTTTTT.

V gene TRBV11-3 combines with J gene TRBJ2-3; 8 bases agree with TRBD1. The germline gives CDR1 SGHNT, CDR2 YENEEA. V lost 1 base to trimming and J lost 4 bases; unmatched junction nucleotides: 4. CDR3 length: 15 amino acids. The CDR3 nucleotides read TGTGCCAGCAGCTTAGGTGGGACAGGCTCAGATACGCAGTATTTT. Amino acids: CASSLGGTGSDTQYF.

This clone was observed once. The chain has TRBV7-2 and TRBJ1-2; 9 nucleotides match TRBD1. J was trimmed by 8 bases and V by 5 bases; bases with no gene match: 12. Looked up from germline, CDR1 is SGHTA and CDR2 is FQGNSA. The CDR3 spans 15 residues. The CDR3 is CASSPAPGQGYGYTF. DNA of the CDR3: TGTGCCAGCAGCCCGGCCCCGGGACAGGGATACGGCTACACCTTC.

CDR3 loop: CASRFRNEKLFF. CDR3 nucleotide sequence: TGTGCCAGCAGGTTCCGTAATGAAAAACTGTTTTTT. The V call is TRBV12-3 or TRBV12-4, the J call TRBJ1-4; the D is unclear. The V gene lost 6 bases and the J gene lost 4 bases, with 6 bases spanning the gap. This CDR3 comprises 12 residues.

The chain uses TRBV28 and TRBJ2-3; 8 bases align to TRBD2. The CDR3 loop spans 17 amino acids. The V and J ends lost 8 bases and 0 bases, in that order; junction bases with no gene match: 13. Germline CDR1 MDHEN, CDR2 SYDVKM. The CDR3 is CASEPGLVGASTDTQYF. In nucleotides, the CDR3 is TGTGCCAGCGAACCGGGACTAGTTGGGGCTAGCACAGATACGCAGTATTTT.

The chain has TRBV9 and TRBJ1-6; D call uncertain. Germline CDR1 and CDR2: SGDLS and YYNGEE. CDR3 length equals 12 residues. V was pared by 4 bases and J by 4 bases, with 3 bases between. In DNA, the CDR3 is TGTGCCAGCAGCCCATATAATTCACCCCTCCACTTT. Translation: CASSPYNSPLHF.

The CDR3 nucleotides read TGTGCCAGCAGCGTTGGGGTAGGGGCGAACACCGGGGAGCTGTTTTTT. Protein product: CASSVGVGANTGELFF. The chain joins TRBV9 to TRBJ2-2; TRBD1 is a possible D gene (5 bases). The V gene lost 2 bases and the J gene lost 0 bases, with 11 bases spanning the gap. The CDR3 consists of 16 residues. Germline V gives CDR1 SGDLS, CDR2 YYNGEE. The full variable domain, in which reference TRBV9 and TRBJ2-2 provide the parts outside the CDR3, is DSGVTQTPKHLITATGQRVTLRCSPRSGDLSVYWYQQSLDQGLQFLIQYYNGEERAKGNILERFSAQQFPDLHSELNLSSLELGDSALYFCASSVGVGANTGELFFGEGSRLTVL.

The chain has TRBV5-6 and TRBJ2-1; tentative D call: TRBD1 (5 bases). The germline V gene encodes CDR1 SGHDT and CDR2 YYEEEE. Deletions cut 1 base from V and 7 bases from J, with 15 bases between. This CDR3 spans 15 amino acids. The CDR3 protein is CASSLSVEGANEQFF. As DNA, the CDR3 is TGTGCCAGCAGCTTGAGTGTCGAAGGGGCTAATGAGCAGTTCTTC.

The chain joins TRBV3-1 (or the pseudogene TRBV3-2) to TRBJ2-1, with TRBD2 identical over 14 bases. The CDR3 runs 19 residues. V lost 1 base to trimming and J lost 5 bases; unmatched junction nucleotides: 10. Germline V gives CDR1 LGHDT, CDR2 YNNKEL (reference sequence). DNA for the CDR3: TGTGCCAGCAGCCAAGTCACTTATCCGGGACTAGCGGGAGACAATGAGCAGTTCTTC. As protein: CASSQVTYPGLAGDNEQFF.

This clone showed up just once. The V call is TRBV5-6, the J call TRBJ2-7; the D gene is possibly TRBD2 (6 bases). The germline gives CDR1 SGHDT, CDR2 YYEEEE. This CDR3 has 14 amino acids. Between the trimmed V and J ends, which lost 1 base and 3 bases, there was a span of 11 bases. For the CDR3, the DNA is TGTGCCAGCAGCTTGTGGAGGGAGCGCTACGAGCAGTACTTC. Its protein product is CASSLWRERYEQYF.

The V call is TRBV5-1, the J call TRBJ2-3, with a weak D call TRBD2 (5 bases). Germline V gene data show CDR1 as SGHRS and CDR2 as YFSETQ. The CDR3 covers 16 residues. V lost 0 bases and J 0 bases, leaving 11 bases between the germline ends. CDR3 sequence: CASSLGSRGSTDTQYF. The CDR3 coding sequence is TGCGCCAGCAGCTTGGGCTCCCGGGGAAGCACAGATACGCAGTATTTT.

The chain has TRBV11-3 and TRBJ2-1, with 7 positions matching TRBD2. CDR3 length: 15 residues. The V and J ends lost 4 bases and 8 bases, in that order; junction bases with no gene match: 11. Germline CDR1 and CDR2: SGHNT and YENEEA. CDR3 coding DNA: TGTGCCAGCAGCTCTGTGGCGGGAGTAGTATATGAGCAGTTCTTC. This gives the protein CASSSVAGVVYEQFF.

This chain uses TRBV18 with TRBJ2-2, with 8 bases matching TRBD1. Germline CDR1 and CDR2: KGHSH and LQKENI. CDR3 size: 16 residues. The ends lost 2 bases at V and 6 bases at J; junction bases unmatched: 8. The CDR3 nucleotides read TGTGCCAGCTCACCAGCGACAGGGGAAAGCGCCGGGGAGCTGTTTTTT. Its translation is CASSPATGESAGELFF.

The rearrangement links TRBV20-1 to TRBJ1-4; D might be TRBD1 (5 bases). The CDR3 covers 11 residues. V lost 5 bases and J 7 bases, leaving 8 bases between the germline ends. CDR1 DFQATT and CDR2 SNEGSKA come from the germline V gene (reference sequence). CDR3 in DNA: TGCAGTGCTGTAAGGGGTGAAAAACTGTTTTTT. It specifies CSAVRGEKLFF.

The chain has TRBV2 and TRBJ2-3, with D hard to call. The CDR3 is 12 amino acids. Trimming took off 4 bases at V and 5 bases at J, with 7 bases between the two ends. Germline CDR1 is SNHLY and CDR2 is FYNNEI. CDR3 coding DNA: TGTGCCAGCAGTGTTCGTCTAGATACGCAGTATTTT. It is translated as CASSVRLDTQYF.

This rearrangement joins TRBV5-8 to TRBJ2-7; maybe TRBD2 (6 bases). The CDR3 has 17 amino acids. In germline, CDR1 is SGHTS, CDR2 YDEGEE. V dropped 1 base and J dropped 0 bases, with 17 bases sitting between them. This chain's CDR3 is CASSLWKSLGSSYEQYF. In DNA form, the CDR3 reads TGTGCCAGCAGCTTGTGGAAGTCCCTCGGGAGCTCCTACGAGCAGTACTTC.

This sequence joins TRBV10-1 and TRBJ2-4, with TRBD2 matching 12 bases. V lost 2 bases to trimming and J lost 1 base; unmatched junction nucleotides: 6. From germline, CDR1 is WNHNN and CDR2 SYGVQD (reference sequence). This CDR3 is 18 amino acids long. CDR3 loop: CASSELFTSGGAKNIQYF. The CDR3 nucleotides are TGCGCCAGCAGTGAGCTCTTTACTAGCGGGGGGGCCAAAAACATTCAGTACTTC.